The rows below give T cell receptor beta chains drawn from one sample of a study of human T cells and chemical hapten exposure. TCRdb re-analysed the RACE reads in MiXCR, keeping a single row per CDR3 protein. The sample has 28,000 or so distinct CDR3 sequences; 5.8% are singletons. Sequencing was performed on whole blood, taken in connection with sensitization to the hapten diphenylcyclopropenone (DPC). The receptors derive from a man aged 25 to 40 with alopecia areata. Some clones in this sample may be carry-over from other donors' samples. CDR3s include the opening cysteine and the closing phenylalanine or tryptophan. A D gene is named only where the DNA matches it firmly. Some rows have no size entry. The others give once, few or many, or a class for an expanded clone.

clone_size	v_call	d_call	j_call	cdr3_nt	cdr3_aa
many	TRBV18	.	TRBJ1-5	TGTGCCAGCTCACCACCCAGCCTCCCCCGGTATCAGCCCCAGCATTTT	CASSPPSLPRYQPQHF
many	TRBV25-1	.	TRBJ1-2	TGTGCCAGCAGTGTTGGCAGTCACGGCTATGGCTACACCTTC	CASSVGSHGYGYTF
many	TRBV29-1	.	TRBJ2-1	TGCACCTGTAAGGGAGGCCCCTTAAATGAGCAGTTCTTC	CTCKGGPLNEQFF
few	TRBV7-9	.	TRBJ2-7	TGTGCCAGCAGCCCTCCCCACAGGGACTACGAGCAGTACTTC	CASSPPHRDYEQYF
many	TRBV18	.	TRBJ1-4	TGTGCCAGCTCACTATCGGGGGAGGAGCGACTGTTTTTT	CASSLSGEERLFF
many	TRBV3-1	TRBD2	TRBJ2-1	TGTGCCAGCAGCCAAGCCTTAGCGGGAGTGGCGAATGAGCAGTTCTTC	CASSQALAGVANEQFF
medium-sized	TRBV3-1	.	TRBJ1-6	TGTGCCAGCACTTCAAAAGGGCTCCGGGGGTTCCTCGGTAATTCACCCCTCCACTTT	CASTSKGLRGFLGNSPLHF
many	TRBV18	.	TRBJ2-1	TGTGCCAGCTCACCGCAGGCTAGTTGGGATGAGCAGTTCTTC	CASSPQASWDEQFF
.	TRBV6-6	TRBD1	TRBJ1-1	TGTGCCAGCAGTTACCGAGTGCAGGGGGGACCCCTGAACACTGAAGCTTTCTTT	CASSYRVQGGPLNTEAFF
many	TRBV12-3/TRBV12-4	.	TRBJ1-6	TGTGCCAGCAGTGAGTCCGGTACTTCACCCCTCCACTTT	CASSESGTSPLHF
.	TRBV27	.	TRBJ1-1	TGTGCCAGCAAAGCAGGTAATCGGGAGAACACTGAAGCTTTCTTT	CASKAGNRENTEAFF
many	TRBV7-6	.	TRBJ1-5	TGTGCCAGCAGCTTAGTGCCGGATAGCAATCAGCCCCAGCATTTT	CASSLVPDSNQPQHF
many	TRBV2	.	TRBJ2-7	TGTGCCACCCGGCCCGAACTAGCCTCCTACGAGCAGTACTTC	CATRPELASYEQYF
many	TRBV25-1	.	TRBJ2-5	TGTGCCAGCAACGGCCAGGGGAAACAAGAGACCCAGTACTTC	CASNGQGKQETQYF